This entry lists 13 T cell receptor beta chains sequenced from one sample in a study of graft-versus-host responses after intestinal transplantation. TCRdb's copy holds only in-frame clones and misses some; the assay was immunoSEQ multiplex PCR. The sample lists roughly 100,000 clones; more than 85% were seen once. No antigens are known for them. The input for sequencing was unstimulated CD8+ T cells sorted from spleen or lymph node cells, taken before intestinal transplant. The receptors originated from a human donor who received an intestinal transplant.

The V and J genes are TRBV6-1 and TRBJ1-3; D is possibly TRBD1 (6 bases). CDR3 size: 15 residues. Germline CDR1 is MNHNS and CDR2 is SASEGT. The V end lost 3 bases, the J end lost 0 bases, and 9 bases lay between the germline ends. This chain's CDR3 is CASSETQGSGNTIYF. CDR3 in DNA: TGTGCCAGCAGTGAGACACAGGGCTCTGGAAACACCATATATTTT.

V and J are TRBV7-6 and TRBJ2-5; 15 bases fit TRBD2. The CDR3 runs to 19 residues. Germline CDR1 is SGHVS and CDR2 is FNYEAQ. V lost 4 bases to trimming and J lost 5 bases; unmatched junction nucleotides: 14. The CDR3 sequence is CASSSPPWTSGGARETQYF. DNA for the CDR3: TGTGCCAGCAGCTCTCCCCCCTGGACTAGCGGGGGGGCTAGGGAGACCCAGTACTTC.

This clone appeared once. The chain carries TRBV29-1 and TRBJ2-3, with TRBD2 as a possible D gene (6 bases). The length of the CDR3 is 13 residues. Germline CDR1 SQVTM, CDR2 ANQGSEA. Trimming cost V 7 bases and J 0 bases, with 11 bases left between them. The CDR3 loop is CSGSGPSTDTQYF. CDR3 nucleotide sequence: TGCAGCGGGAGCGGGCCTAGCACAGATACGCAGTATTTT.

The genes are TRBV7-9 and TRBJ1-1; tentative D call: TRBD1 (5 bases). CDR3 length: 13 residues. V was trimmed by 1 base and J by 8 bases, leaving 11 bases between them. Germline V lookup: CDR1 SEHNR, CDR2 FQNEAQ (reference sequence). This CDR3 reads CASSLDMGGEAFF. Here the CDR3 DNA reads TGTGCCAGCAGCTTAGATATGGGGGGGGAAGCTTTCTTT.

This chain joins TRBV30 and TRBJ2-7; 7 positions agree with TRBD2. CDR1 and CDR2 (germline): GTSNPN, SVGIG (reference sequence). The CDR3 covers 14 residues. J was trimmed by 3 bases and V by 0 bases; bases with no gene match: 5. CDR3 sequence (DNA): TGTGCCTGGAGTGTAGGTGCGGGGGTCTACGAGCAGTACTTC. It translates to CAWSVGAGVYEQYF.

This chain connects TRBV7-9 to TRBJ2-1; 9 bases are shared with TRBD1. CDR3 size: 15 residues. From germline, CDR1 is SEHNR and CDR2 FQNEAQ (reference sequence). V lost 5 bases and J lost 4; bases outside the gene matches: 6. The CDR3 bases are TGTGCCAGCAGCCCGTGGGACAGGGCGTACAATGAGCAGTTCTTC. Amino acid sequence: CASSPWDRAYNEQFF.

The rearrangement links TRBV5-1 to TRBJ1-3, with 12 bases identical to TRBD1. Germline assignment: CDR1 SGHRS and CDR2 YFSETQ. J was trimmed by 8 bases and V by 4 bases; bases with no gene match: 4. The CDR3 consists of 14 residues. CDR3: CASSPGQGAYTIYF. In DNA form, the CDR3 reads TGCGCCAGCAGCCCGGGACAGGGGGCATACACCATATATTTT.

This chain links TRBV5-5 with TRBJ2-7; D perhaps matches TRBD1 (6 bases). The CDR3 consists of 16 residues. Trimming stripped 0 bases from V and 1 base from J, with 14 bases between. The germline CDR1 and CDR2 sequences are SGHKS and YYEKEE (reference sequence). The chain's CDR3 is CASSLAMRQDSYEQYF. The CDR3 region has the DNA TGTGCCAGCAGCTTGGCGATGAGACAGGATTCCTACGAGCAGTACTTC.

The V call is TRBV11-3, the J call TRBJ2-1; D may be TRBD2 (5 bases). Between the trimmed V and J ends, which lost 2 bases and 5 bases, there was a span of 7 bases. Germline CDR1 reads SGHNT; CDR2 reads YENEEA. The CDR3 sequence is 13 residues long. The CDR3 region has the DNA TGTGCCAGCAGCTTATGGCGGGACAATGAGCAGTTCTTC. Protein sequence: CASSLWRDNEQFF.

The chain has TRBV6-5 and TRBJ1-2; D is unclear. This CDR3 is built from 14 residues. Germline assignment: CDR1 MNHEY and CDR2 SVGAGI. V dropped 6 bases and J dropped 4 bases, with 15 bases sitting between them. CDR3 coding DNA: TGTGCCAGCAGCCCACAGATCCTTTCCTATGGCTACACCTTC. Protein sequence: CASSPQILSYGYTF.

This rearrangement joins TRBV6-1 to TRBJ1-3; D is perhaps TRBD1 (5 bases). The CDR3 is 15 residues long. From germline, CDR1 is MNHNS and CDR2 SASEGT. With 10 bases removed from V and 0 bases from J, the gap between germline ends came to 16 bases. The CDR3 DNA is TGTGCCACAGTCGGGACGGAGGACTCTGGAAACACCATATATTTT. Translated, it gives CATVGTEDSGNTIYF.

The chain uses TRBV29-1 and TRBJ2-2, with D possibly matching TRBD2 (6 bases). Between the trimmed V and J ends, which lost 4 bases and 7 bases, there was a span of 22 bases. CDR1 is SQVTM and CDR2 is ANQGSEA in the germline V gene. This CDR3 spans 16 amino acids. As DNA, the CDR3 is TGCAGCGTTGCTGGGGGGAGCGTTCTTACAGGCGGGGAGCTGTTTTTT. Its translation: CSVAGGSVLTGGELFF.

Details on this clone: One end of the junction fails to match germline, which may point to a read error. The chain joins TRBV30 to TRBJ1-2; 9 nucleotides match TRBD1. Germline V gene lookup returns CDR1 GTSNPN and CDR2 SVGIG (reference sequence). This CDR3 region has 14 residues. The CDR3 region is CAWHPGQGNSGYTF. DNA for the CDR3: TGTGCCTGGCATCCGGGACAGGGTAACTCTGGCTACACCTTC.